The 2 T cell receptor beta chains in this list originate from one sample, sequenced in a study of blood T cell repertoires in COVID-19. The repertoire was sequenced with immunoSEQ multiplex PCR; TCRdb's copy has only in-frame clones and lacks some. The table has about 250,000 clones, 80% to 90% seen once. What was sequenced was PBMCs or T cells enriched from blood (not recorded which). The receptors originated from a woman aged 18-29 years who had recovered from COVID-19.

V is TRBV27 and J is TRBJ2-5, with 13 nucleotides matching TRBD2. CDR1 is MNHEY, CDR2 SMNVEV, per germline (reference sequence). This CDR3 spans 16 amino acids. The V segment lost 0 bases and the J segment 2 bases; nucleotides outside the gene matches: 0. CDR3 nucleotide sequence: TGTGCCAGCAGTTTATCGACTAGCGGGGGGCAAGAGACCCAGTACTTC. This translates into CASSLSTSGGQETQYF.

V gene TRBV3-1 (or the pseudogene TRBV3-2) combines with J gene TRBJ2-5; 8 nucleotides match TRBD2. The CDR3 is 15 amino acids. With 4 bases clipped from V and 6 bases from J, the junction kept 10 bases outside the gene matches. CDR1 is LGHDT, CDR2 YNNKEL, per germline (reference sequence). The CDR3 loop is CASSPSGGAPQTQYF. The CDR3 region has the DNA TGTGCCAGCAGCCCCAGCGGGGGCGCCCCCCAGACCCAGTACTTC.